These 16 T cell receptor beta chains originate from one sample sequenced in a study of T cell changes during pregnancy in multiple sclerosis. The repertoire was sequenced with immunoSEQ multiplex PCR; TCRdb's copy has only in-frame clones and lacks some. This sample has approximately 37,000 clones; 89% occur once, and the top ten carry around 1.2%. Sequencing was performed on CD4+ T cells from peripheral blood mononuclear cells, taken in the first trimester of pregnancy. The receptors shown here come from a female donor with multiple sclerosis, enrolled in a pregnancy study.

This chain connects TRBV5-4 to TRBJ2-1, with a weak D call TRBD2 (6 bases). Germline CDR1 reads SGHNT; CDR2 reads YYREEE (reference sequence). The CDR3 is 15 residues long. V lost 4 bases, J lost 9 bases, and 20 bases lay in between. The CDR3 reads CASSPMVPGDGEQFF. The CDR3 nucleotides are TGTGCCAGCAGCCCTATGGTTCCGGGGGACGGTGAGCAGTTCTTC.

The chain joins TRBV5-1 to TRBJ2-3; 11 bases are shared with TRBD2. The length of the CDR3 is 17 residues. Unmatched junction bases numbered 7, after V lost 4 bases and J lost 0 bases. The V gene's germline CDR1 is SGHRS and CDR2 YFSETQ. The CDR3 loop reads CASSPGTSGRSTDTQYF. CDR3 nucleotide sequence: TGCGCCAGCAGCCCCGGGACTAGCGGACGAAGCACAGATACGCAGTATTTT.

The gene calls are TRBV30 and TRBJ2-5, with TRBD1 matching over 7 bases. The CDR3 contains 15 residues. The V gene's germline CDR1 is GTSNPN and CDR2 SVGIG (reference sequence). Trimming cost V 5 bases and J 4 bases; bases outside gene matches: 13. The CDR3 protein is CAWARKGAKPETQYF. The CDR3 bases are TGTGCCTGGGCCCGCAAGGGGGCGAAACCAGAGACCCAGTACTTC. The full variable domain, with the rest looked up from reference TRBV30 and TRBJ2-5, is SQTIHQWPATLVQPVGSPLSLECTVEGTSNPNLYWYRQAAGRGLQLLFYSVGIGQISSEVPQNLSASRPQDRQFILSSKKLLLSDSGFYLCAWARKGAKPETQYFGPGTRLLVL.

The rearrangement joins TRBV7-9 to TRBJ2-7, with 8 bases matching TRBD1. V gave up 5 bases and J gave up 0 bases; unmatched junction bases: 3. This CDR3 comprises 14 residues. Germline lookup yields CDR1 SEHNR and CDR2 FQNEAQ (reference sequence). As DNA, the CDR3 is TGTGCCAGCAGCAAACAGGGGGTCTCCTACGAGCAGTACTTC. Translation gives CASSKQGVSYEQYF.

This clone was seen once. This sequence joins TRBV4-1 and TRBJ2-7; TRBD2 agrees at 11 bases. After removal of 3 bases from V and 4 bases from J, the junction contained 11 bases not matched to a gene. Germline V lookup: CDR1 MGHRA, CDR2 YSYEKL. The CDR3 spans 17 residues. CDR3 nucleotide sequence: TGCGCCAGCAGCCACGGACTAGCGGGCTATATCGGATACGAGCAGTACTTC. Its translation is CASSHGLAGYIGYEQYF.

The rearrangement links TRBV29-1 to TRBJ2-7; 7 bases are a match to TRBD1. With V trimmed by 6 bases and J by 4 bases, 6 bases remained unmatched. The CDR3 contains 12 residues. Germline V gene data show CDR1 as SQVTM and CDR2 as ANQGSEA. DNA for the CDR3: TGCAGCGTCCGGGACAGTTTTTACGAGCAGTACTTC. Protein: CSVRDSFYEQYF.

This clone was observed a few times. CDR3 in DNA: TGTGCCAGCAGCACAGGGACTAGCGGGAACACCGGGGAGCTGTTTTTT. Protein: CASSTGTSGNTGELFF. The chain employs TRBV5-4 and TRBJ2-2; 11 nucleotides line up with TRBD2. After removal of 4 bases from V and 1 base from J, the junction contained 3 bases not matched to a gene. Germline V lookup: CDR1 SGHNT, CDR2 YYREEE (reference sequence). The CDR3 is 16 amino acids.

The chain links TRBV6-1 to TRBJ1-2; unclear D gene. The CDR3 has 12 amino acids. Germline loops: CDR1 MNHNS, CDR2 SASEGT. Trimming took off 5 bases at V and 8 bases at J, with 12 bases between the two ends. The CDR3 DNA sequence: TGTGCCAGCAGTCAAGAACGAGGGGGCTACACCTTC. Translation: CASSQERGGYTF.

This clone was detected only once. The chain employs TRBV7-2 and TRBJ2-3; 14 bases map to TRBD2. After removal of 5 bases from V and 3 bases from J, the junction contained 10 bases not matched to a gene. CDR3 length: 18 residues. Germline loops: CDR1 SGHTA, CDR2 FQGNSA. CDR3 loop: CASSVGLAGGKRTDTQYF. CDR3 bases: TGTGCCAGCAGCGTCGGACTAGCGGGAGGAAAGAGAACAGATACGCAGTATTTT.

The V call is TRBV5-1, the J call TRBJ1-3; D is undetermined. The CDR3 runs 15 residues. Between the trimmed V and J ends, which lost 0 bases and 0 bases, there was a span of 7 bases. Germline V gene sequence: CDR1 SGHRS, CDR2 YFSETQ. The CDR3 sequence is CASSLGDASGNTIYF. CDR3 in DNA: TGCGCCAGCAGCTTGGGAGATGCCTCTGGAAACACCATATATTTT.

This sequence joins TRBV19 and TRBJ1-2; D is unclear. The germline V gene encodes CDR1 LNHDA and CDR2 SQIVND (reference sequence). This CDR3 is built from 13 residues. V was clipped by 2 bases and J by 1 base, with 5 bases between them. CDR3 in DNA: TGTGCCAGTAGTATATACTATAACTATGGCTACACCTTC. It yields the protein CASSIYYNYGYTF.

The CDR3 here is CASSEYGSGANVLTF. The CDR3 DNA reads as TGTGCCAGCAGTGAGTACGGGTCTGGGGCCAACGTCCTGACTTTC. The chain combines TRBV2 with TRBJ2-6; no clear D. Germline V lookup: CDR1 SNHLY, CDR2 FYNNEI. This CDR3 contains 15 residues. Trimming took 3 bases from V and 1 from J, leaving 7 bases between them.

This clone has just one count. V and J are TRBV28 and TRBJ2-3, with 11 bases lining up with TRBD2. CDR1 is MDHEN, CDR2 SYDVKM, per germline. V gave up 4 bases and J gave up 5 bases; unmatched junction bases: 8. This CDR3 is 16 amino acids long. CDR3 sequence reads: CASSSLAGGFIDTQYF. CDR3 coding DNA: TGTGCCAGCAGTTCGCTAGCGGGAGGATTTATAGATACGCAGTATTTT.

The V gene is TRBV5-4, the J gene TRBJ2-2, with D tentatively TRBD2 (6 bases). This CDR3 contains 16 residues. Germline V gene lookup returns CDR1 SGHNT and CDR2 YYREEE (reference sequence). V was shortened by 2 bases and J by 0 bases, with 11 bases between the two germline ends. This CDR3 reads CASSFGTAANTGELFF. The CDR3 nucleotides read TGTGCCAGCAGCTTCGGGACTGCCGCGAACACCGGGGAGCTGTTTTTT.

This chain connects TRBV28 to TRBJ2-2; D may be TRBD2 (5 bases). CDR3 length equals 15 residues. Germline V gives CDR1 MDHEN, CDR2 SYDVKM. Trimming pared 6 bases from V and 3 bases from J, leaving 14 bases between. The CDR3 nucleotides are TGTGCCAGCAGCTGGATCGGGGTGGACACCGGGGAGCTGTTTTTT. It encodes CASSWIGVDTGELFF.

The chain joins TRBV27 to TRBJ2-7; tentative D call: TRBD1 (5 bases). Germline assignment: CDR1 MNHEY and CDR2 SMNVEV (reference sequence). This CDR3 has 16 amino acids. Between the trimmed V and J ends, which lost 0 bases and 3 bases, there was a span of 15 bases. The CDR3 spells CASSLSPAGFGYEQYF. The CDR3 DNA is TGTGCCAGCAGTTTATCTCCAGCAGGGTTTGGCTACGAGCAGTACTTC.